One sample yielded the 14 T cell receptor beta chains listed below, sequenced in a study of T-cell reconstitution after alpha-beta-depleted transplantation in children. During its preparation, the TCRbeta library received unique molecular identifiers. TCRdb fed the PCR reads into MiXCR, producing one record per CDR3 protein. In the table there are about 610,000 distinct CDR3 sequences, 8% to 11% of which are singletons. Source: PBMCs from the stem cell graft donor, taken from the stem cell graft. Receptors originate from a human donor who donated a stem cell graft to a child with acute myeloid leukemia.

The V and J genes are TRBV6-2 or TRBV6-3 and TRBJ1-2; no reliable D call. This CDR3 spans 11 amino acids. The V and J ends lost 10 bases and 5 bases respectively, with 11 bases between them. Germline CDR1 is MNHEY and CDR2 is SVGEGT. The CDR3 loop is CAITAGYGYTF. CDR3 sequence (DNA): TGTGCCATCACGGCGGGTTATGGCTACACCTTC.

As concerns this clonotype: Germline and junction disagree at one end, which may indicate a read error. V usage is TRBV7-9 and J usage is TRBJ1-1; tentative D call: TRBD1 (5 bases). Per the germline V gene, CDR1 is SEHNR and CDR2 is FQNEAQ (reference sequence). CDR3 length: 15 amino acids. The CDR3 DNA follows: TGTGCCAGCACCTTACTGGGGGGGGGAGGAGCTGAAGCTTTCTTT. This translates into CASTLLGGGGAEAFF.

This clonotype was seen a few times. The chain has TRBV20-1 and TRBJ2-1; no firm D call. V dropped 6 bases and J dropped 5 bases, with 20 bases sitting between them. CDR1 and CDR2 from the germline V gene are DFQATT and SNEGSKA (reference sequence). The CDR3 spans 15 residues. The CDR3, as DNA: TGCAGTGCCATTGATAGGGTGATACGGAACAATGAGCAGTTCTTC. Translating gives CSAIDRVIRNNEQFF.

This clonotype was seen a few times. This rearrangement joins TRBV7-3 to TRBJ1-2; weak D call: TRBD1 (6 bases). V was pared by 6 bases and J by 2 bases, with 25 bases between. The germline CDR1 and CDR2 sequences are SGHTA and FQGTGA. There are 18 residues in the CDR3. The CDR3 reads CASRQWGPRQESNYGYTF. The DNA for the CDR3 is TGTGCCAGCAGACAATGGGGCCCGAGACAGGAGTCCAACTATGGCTACACCTTC.

Ten or more counts support this clonotype. The chain couples TRBV7-9 to TRBJ2-5; 8 bases map to TRBD1. The CDR3 covers 15 residues. The V gene's germline CDR1 is SEHNR and CDR2 FQNEAQ (reference sequence). V trimming: 7 bases; J trimming: 5 bases; junction bases outside the gene matches: 12. CDR3 nucleotide sequence: TGTGCCAGCACCCCCCGGGACAGGCATAAGGAGACCCAGTACTTC. Protein product: CASTPRDRHKETQYF.

This clonotype has ten or more counts. The chain recombines TRBV12-3 or TRBV12-4 with TRBJ2-1, with unresolved D. Trimming took off 3 bases at V and 7 bases at J, with 16 bases between the two ends. The CDR3 spans 15 residues. CDR3: CASSLSTRRPNEQFF. The CDR3 DNA is TGTGCCAGCAGTTTGTCCACCCGCCGCCCTAATGAGCAGTTCTTC.

This clonotype was counted at least ten times. This chain links TRBV20-1 with TRBJ2-5, with D possibly being TRBD2 (5 bases). CDR1 and CDR2 (germline): DFQATT, SNEGSKA (reference sequence). V shed 1 base and J shed 0 bases, with 15 bases lying between them. The CDR3 consists of 16 residues. The CDR3 reads CSARGNGLAYQETQYF. For the CDR3, the DNA is TGCAGTGCTAGAGGGAATGGGCTAGCTTACCAAGAGACCCAGTACTTC.

J is TRBJ2-3 and V is TRBV7-9; the D is unclear. Trimming removed 5 bases at V and 6 bases at J, with 21 bases between. CDR1 and CDR2 (germline): SEHNR, FQNEAQ (reference sequence). The CDR3 has 16 residues. CDR3 nucleotide sequence: TGTGCCAGCAGCCTACAACGGGCAGCTGAAGGGGATACGCAGTATTTT. Translating gives CASSLQRAAEGDTQYF.

As regards this clonotype: A junction end diverges from the germline sequence, so it may reflect a read error. V gene TRBV7-7 combines with J gene TRBJ2-3, with 11 positions matching TRBD1. CDR1 SSHAT and CDR2 FNYEAQ come from the germline V gene (reference sequence). This CDR3 has 16 residues. This CDR3 reads CASSLGPGQGADTQYF. In DNA, the CDR3 is TGTGCTAGCAGCTTGGGGCCGGGACAGGGGGCAGATACGCAGTATTTT.

This clonotype was picked up many times. The V call is TRBV5-6, the J call TRBJ2-1; the match to TRBD2 covers 15 bases. Germline V lookup: CDR1 SGHDT, CDR2 YYEEEE. The CDR3 spans 16 residues. Germline trimming cut 2 bases from V and 10 bases from J; bases unmatched to any gene: 7. The CDR3 DNA reads as TGTGCCAGCAGCTTCCGGACTAGCGGGAGGGCCTACGAGCAGTTCTTC. This gives the protein CASSFRTSGRAYEQFF. The full variable domain, with the rest looked up from reference TRBV5-6 and TRBJ2-1, is DAGVTQSPTHLIKTRGQQVTLRCSPKSGHDTVSWYQQALGQGPQFIFQYYEEEERQRGNFPDRFSGHQFPNYSSELNVNALLLGDSALYLCASSFRTSGRAYEQFFGPGTRLTVL.

The gene calls are TRBV20-1 and TRBJ2-7; unclear D gene. The germline V gene encodes CDR1 DFQATT and CDR2 SNEGSKA (reference sequence). The CDR3 has 14 residues. Trimming took 7 bases from V and 1 from J, leaving 17 bases between them. DNA of the CDR3: TGCAGTGTTACAAGGACGGAAGGATCCTACGAGCAGTACTTC. It codes for CSVTRTEGSYEQYF.

The rearrangement joins TRBV6-6 to TRBJ2-7, with D maybe TRBD2 (6 bases). Germline assignment: CDR1 MNHNY and CDR2 SVGAGI (reference sequence). The germline V and J ends were trimmed by 5 bases and 6 bases, with 14 bases remaining between them. The CDR3 length is 13 residues. The CDR3 loop is CASSPRERSEQYF. CDR3 in DNA: TGTGCCAGCAGTCCTCGGGAGCGCTCCGAGCAGTACTTC.

This clonotype was observed many times. The chain links TRBV11-2 to TRBJ2-7; D may be TRBD1 (6 bases). The CDR3 covers 17 residues. Trimming removed 0 bases from V and 6 bases from J, with 21 bases in between. The germline V gene has CDR1 SGHAT and CDR2 FQNNGV. DNA for the CDR3: TGTGCCAGCAGCTTAGATCTCGGACAGCCAGGGATCTCCGAGCAGTACTTC. Amino acid sequence: CASSLDLGQPGISEQYF.

This clonotype was counted only a few times. The chain has TRBV5-1 and TRBJ2-5, with 8 bases aligning to TRBD2. Germline V lookup: CDR1 SGHRS, CDR2 YFSETQ. Trimming cost V 2 bases and J 3 bases; bases outside gene matches: 15. This CDR3 is 18 amino acids long. The CDR3 here is CASSFRSTVAGGKETQYF. CDR3 in DNA: TGCGCCAGCAGCTTTAGAAGTACAGTGGCGGGAGGCAAAGAGACCCAGTACTTC.